A selection of T cell receptor beta chains follows, all from one sample in a study of blood T cell repertoires in COVID-19. Produced via immunoSEQ multiplex PCR; TCRdb's table is partial and in-frame only. The data show 55,000 to 80,000 clones, around 87% seen once. The sequencing sample was made of peripheral blood. The source of these receptors is a human donor in a cohort sampled during active COVID-19. Each CDR3 is given with its conserved first and last residue. A D gene is named only where the DNA matches it firmly. Clone size is stated in some rows and not others, as once, few, many or a class when expanded.

cdr3_aa: CASSYSIGYEQYF
cdr3_nt: TGTGCCAGCAGTTACTCGATCGGGTACGAGCAGTACTTC
j_call: TRBJ2-7
v_call: TRBV6-2/TRBV6-3
d_call: NA
clone_size: once

cdr3_aa: CASSLSTNRKNIQYF
cdr3_nt: TGTGCCAGCAGCTTAAGTACTAACCGAAAAAACATTCAGTACTTC
j_call: TRBJ2-4
v_call: TRBV7-2
d_call: NA
clone_size: NA

cdr3_aa: CASSVPTWSPLKTDTQYF
cdr3_nt: TGCGCCAGCAGTGTTCCGACTTGGTCCCCGCTTAAAACAGATACGCAGTATTTT
j_call: TRBJ2-3
v_call: TRBV10-1
d_call: NA
clone_size: NA

cdr3_aa: CASSSGQTGSYEQYF
cdr3_nt: TGTGCCAGCAGCTCGGGACAGACCGGCTCCTACGAGCAGTACTTC
j_call: TRBJ2-7
v_call: TRBV11-2
d_call: TRBD1
clone_size: few

cdr3_aa: CTSSQDSDTTEAFF
cdr3_nt: TGCACCAGCAGCCAAGATTCGGACACCACTGAAGCTTTCTTT
j_call: TRBJ1-1
v_call: TRBV1
d_call: NA
clone_size: NA

cdr3_aa: CASSQPTGGNTEAFF
cdr3_nt: TGTGCCAGCAGCCAACCTACAGGCGGGAACACTGAAGCTTTCTTT
j_call: TRBJ1-1
v_call: TRBV6-5
d_call: NA
clone_size: NA

cdr3_aa: CAISGGQADTIYF
cdr3_nt: TGTGCCATCAGTGGGGGGCAAGCGGACACCATATATTTT
j_call: TRBJ1-3
v_call: TRBV10-3
d_call: NA
clone_size: NA

cdr3_aa: CAWGLEGGNTEAFF
cdr3_nt: TGTGCCTGGGGGCTTGAGGGAGGGAACACTGAAGCTTTCTTT
j_call: TRBJ1-1
v_call: TRBV30
d_call: NA
clone_size: once

cdr3_aa: CASSLLSGGLPDTQYF
cdr3_nt: TGCGCCAGCAGCCTCCTTAGCGGCGGCCTCCCAGATACGCAGTATTTT
j_call: TRBJ2-3
v_call: TRBV5-1
d_call: NA
clone_size: NA

cdr3_aa: CAWSVGTSGGSYEQYF
cdr3_nt: TGTGCCTGGAGTGTAGGTACTAGCGGGGGCTCCTACGAGCAGTACTTC
j_call: TRBJ2-7
v_call: TRBV30
d_call: TRBD2
clone_size: NA

cdr3_aa: CASSQDRRRAGEKLFF
cdr3_nt: TGTGCCAGCAGCCAAGATAGACGCAGGGCCGGGGAAAAACTGTTTTTT
j_call: TRBJ1-4
v_call: TRBV3-1/TRBV3-2
d_call: NA
clone_size: NA